The rows below give T cell receptor beta chains drawn from one sample of a study of tumor-infiltrating lymphocytes in primary liver carcinoma. TCRdb fed the multiplex PCR reads into MiXCR, producing one record per CDR3 protein. The sample lists fewer than 350,000 distinct CDR3 sequences, 65% seen once, with approximately 9% in the top ten. The source material was peripheral blood. The receptors here all came from a man in his forties or fifties with primary liver carcinoma and hepatitis B virus infection. Each CDR3 is given with its conserved first and last residue. The D gene is left open where the match is weak. The size entry is marked missing in some rows and otherwise reads once, few, many or a size class.

-	TRBJ2-3	-	13	TRBV7-8	CASNPSRTDTQYF	TGTGCCAGCAACCCCAGTCGCACAGATACGCAGTATTTC
-	TRBJ1-3	few	13	TRBV7-8	CASSTVLGNTIYF	TGTGCCAGCAGCACAGTGCTCGGAAACACCATATATTTT
TRBD2	TRBJ2-1	-	12	TRBV11-1	CVSRPGGVERFF	TGTGTCAGCAGACCGGGAGGGGTTGAACGGTTCTTC
-	TRBJ1-3	many	13	TRBV10-3	CAITSPLGNTIYF	TGTGCCATCACCAGTCCCCTGGGAAACACCATATATTTT
TRBD1	TRBJ1-4	-	14	TRBV5-1	CASSSRGQGEKLFF	TGCGCCAGCAGCTCTAGGGGGCAGGGTGAAAAACTGTTTTTT
TRBD1	TRBJ2-6	-	17	TRBV4-1	CASSQEGQGSEANVLTF	TGTGCCAGCAGCCAAGAGGGACAGGGGTCTGAGGCCAACGTCCTGACTTTC
TRBD1	TRBJ2-1	-	13	TRBV25-1	CASTGGSYNEQFF	TGTGCCAGCACAGGGGGCTCCTACAATGAGCAGTTCTTC
TRBD2	TRBJ2-2	-	17	TRBV4-3	CASSQAGGRAWTGELFF	TGCGCCAGCAGCCAAGCTGGCGGGAGGGCGTGGACCGGGGAGCTGTTTTTT
-	TRBJ1-4	many	17	TRBV4-3	CASSQGTTATPTEKLFF	TGCGCCAGCAGCCAAGGAACTACAGCCACTCCTACTGAAAAACTGTTTTTT
-	TRBJ2-2	-	16	TRBV6-6	CASSERESKGTGELFF	TGTGCCAGCAGTGAACGGGAAAGCAAAGGGACCGGTGAGCTGTTTTTT
TRBD2	TRBJ2-1	many	14	TRBV12-3/TRBV12-4	CASSFAGGPSEQFF	TGTGCCAGCAGTTTCGCGGGAGGGCCTAGTGAGCAGTTCTTC
-	TRBJ2-5	many	12	TRBV29-1	CSARTFQETQYF	TGCAGCGCCCGGACTTTCCAAGAGACCCAGTACTTC
-	TRBJ2-7	-	15	TRBV6-1	CASSDRWFAGYEQYF	TGTGCCAGCAGTGATCGGTGGTTTGCGGGTTACGAGCAGTACTTC
-	TRBJ1-1	-	13	TRBV11-2	CASNLGGNTEAFF	TGTGCCAGTAACTTAGGCGGGAACACTGAAGCTTTCTTT
TRBD2	TRBJ2-1	-	12	TRBV29-1	CRIGTNENEQFF	TGCAGGATCGGGACTAACGAGAATGAGCAGTTCTTC
TRBD2	TRBJ2-2	-	15	TRBV11-1	CASSWTSGEPGELFF	TGTGCCAGCAGCTGGACTAGCGGGGAGCCCGGGGAGCTGTTTTTC
TRBD2	TRBJ2-1	many	16	TRBV4-1	CASSFKGASGKNEQFF	TGCGCCAGCAGCTTTAAGGGGGCTAGCGGGAAGAATGAGCAGTTCTTC
TRBD1	TRBJ1-5	many	14	TRBV12-3/TRBV12-4	CASRRGQGNQPQHF	TGTGCCAGCAGGAGGGGACAGGGCAATCAGCCCCAGCATTTT
-	TRBJ1-2	-	12	TRBV11-3	CPSKQWDYGYTF	TGTCCCAGCAAACAGTGGGACTATGGCTACACCTTC
-	TRBJ2-5	many	13	TRBV12-3/TRBV12-4	CASTRVPKETQYF	TGTGCCAGCACTAGGGTACCGAAAGAGACCCAGTACTTC
TRBD1	TRBJ1-1	-	13	TRBV30	CASSTGGAAEAFF	TGTGCCTCCTCAACAGGGGGCGCGGCTGAAGCTTTCTTT
TRBD2	TRBJ2-3	many	16	TRBV10-3	CAISEGLAGSTDTQYF	TGTGCCATCAGTGAAGGACTAGCGGGCTCCACAGATACGCAGTATTTT
TRBD2	TRBJ2-1	-	14	TRBV6-2/TRBV6-3	CASNRLAERNEQFF	TGTGCCAGCAACAGGCTAGCGGAAAGAAATGAGCAGTTCTTC
TRBD2	TRBJ2-1	-	19	TRBV5-5	CASSPIGGGRFRTYNEQFF	TGTGCCAGCAGCCCCATAGGTGGCGGGAGGTTCAGAACCTACAATGAGCAGTTCTTC
-	TRBJ1-6	many	15	TRBV4-2	CASSQETGRSSPLHF	TGTGCCAGCAGCCAAGAGACAGGACGAAGTTCACCCCTCCACTTT
TRBD1	TRBJ2-7	-	15	TRBV11-2	CASSLRTGPSYEQYF	TGTGCCAGCAGCTTACGGACAGGGCCCTCCTACGAGCAGTACTTC
TRBD2	TRBJ2-5	-	12	TRBV6-2/TRBV6-3	CANGAGVETQYF	TGTGCCAATGGGGCGGGAGTGGAGACCCAGTACTTC
-	TRBJ1-1	few	12	TRBV30	CAWSGMNTEAFF	TGTGCCTGGAGCGGGATGAACACTGAAGCTTTCTTT